Sequencing of this T cell receptor (beta chain) was carried out in a study of beta chain features in type 1 diabetes. Points from the study as a whole: Patients' naive, central memory and Treg TCRB repertoires seemed closer to one another than those of healthy donors. VDJ junctions from type 1 diabetes patients carried fewer insertions and larger deletions. Here, the possible influence of HLA type (on TCRB rearrangement) remained unresolved. The study found moderately but significantly shorter TCRB CDR3s in all four CD4+ subsets of Type 1 diabetes patients.

Germline-derived CDR1 and CDR2 are SEHNR and FQNEAQ (reference sequence). V dropped 5 bases and J dropped 0 bases, with 12 bases sitting between them. CDR3 length equals 15 residues. The entirety of the isolated RNA underwent reverse transcription, so expressed TCRB transcripts were sequenced. Repertoires were generated with immunoSEQ multiplex PCR, while TCRdb's copy carries only in-frame clones and drops some. The sample has hundreds of thousands of clones; about 10% are singletons. This clone occurred a few times. Its target is unknown. The sample comprised naive CD4+ T cells from blood. The TCR sequence derives from a woman aged 18-30 years in good health. The V call is TRBV7-9, the J call TRBJ2-3, with a weak D call TRBD1 (6 bases). CDR3 sequence reads: CASSPGQTSTDTQYF. DNA for the CDR3: TGTGCCAGCAGCCCCGGACAGACCAGCACAGATACGCAGTATTTT.